This passage covers 10 T cell receptor beta chains from one sample sequenced in a study of molecular identifiers for immune sequencing clone quantification. Each CDR3 protein gets one entry after TCRdb re-called the PCR reads with MiXCR. The sample yields about 640,000 distinct CDR3 sequences, just under 20% seen once. Sequences were obtained from naive CD8+ T cells from blood, with Jurkat cell RNA spiked in. Subset in this sample: FACS-sorted CD8+CD4-CCR7+CD45RA+ naive T cells. All receptors come from a human donor in good health. Some libraries in this study had Jurkat cell RNA spiked in.

As regards this clonotype: A much larger clone differs from this one at a single base, so this may be a read error. This sequence joins TRBV20-1 and TRBJ2-7; D perhaps matches TRBD1 (6 bases). Per the germline V gene, CDR1 is DFQATT and CDR2 is SNEGSKA (reference sequence). This CDR3 region has 13 residues. CDR3 DNA: TGCGGTGCTAGGGACACCGGCCCCTACGAGCAGTACTTC. Encoded protein: CGARDTGPYEQYF.

This clonotype was observed many times. The chain links TRBV19 to TRBJ2-3; 11 nucleotides line up with TRBD2. Trimming took 5 bases from V and 6 from J; bases not matched to a gene: 7. Germline lookup yields CDR1 LNHDA and CDR2 SQIVND (reference sequence). The CDR3 totals 15 residues. CDR3 residues: CASSSTSGSLDTQYF. The CDR3 bases are TGTGCCAGTAGTTCAACTAGCGGGAGTTTGGATACGCAGTATTTT.

This clonotype was counted ten times or more. V and J are TRBV4-1 and TRBJ2-6, with a weak D call TRBD1 (6 bases). The CDR3 is 14 residues long. Trimming left V 7 bases short and J 4 bases short, with 11 bases between. CDR1 is MGHRA, CDR2 YSYEKL, per germline. CDR3 loop: CASNQGFGANVLTF. The CDR3 DNA is TGCGCCAGCAACCAGGGGTTCGGGGCCAACGTCCTGACTTTC.

The V call is TRBV4-1, the J call TRBJ2-7; TRBD1 might be the D (5 bases). Germline CDR1 is MGHRA and CDR2 is YSYEKL. The V gene lost 0 bases and the J gene lost 4 bases, with 13 bases spanning the gap. This CDR3 region has 15 residues. The CDR3 region has the DNA TGCGCCAGCAGCCAAGAACTCAGGGTTCCTTACGAGCAGTACTTC. Translation gives CASSQELRVPYEQYF.

Turning to this clonotype: Here the CDR3 omits its conserved ending phenylalanine or tryptophan, so a read error is the likely source. The chain couples TRBV6-2 or TRBV6-3 to TRBJ1-5, with D perhaps matching TRBD1 (6 bases). Germline CDR1 reads MNHEY; CDR2 reads SVGEGT. V gave up 2 bases and J gave up 6 bases, with 11 bases separating them. This CDR3 comprises 14 residues. The CDR3 nucleotides read TGTGCCAGCAGTTACCCGGGGGCGGCTCAGCCCCAGCATCTT. This translates into CASSYPGAAQPQHL.

With respect to this clonotype: This sequence may be a read error, since a much larger clone differs from it by one base. J is TRBJ2-3 and V is TRBV12-5, with 10 bases matching TRBD2. The germline gives CDR1 LGHNT, CDR2 FRNRAP. Losses at the gene ends were 4 bases for V and 4 bases for J; bases not matched to a gene: 11. This CDR3 region has 17 residues. The CDR3 DNA is TGTGCTAGTGGTTCTGAAGTTAGCGGGAGGTCTGCAGATACGCAGTATTTT. Its translation is CASGSEVSGRSADTQYF. Based on the CDR3 plus reference TRBV12-5 and TRBJ2-3, the full variable domain is DARVTQTPRHKVTEMGQEVTMRCQPILGHNTVFWYRQTMMQGLELLAYFRNRAPLDDSGMPKDRFSAEMPDATLATLKIQPSEPRDSAVYFCASGSEVSGRSADTQYFGPGTRLTVL.

This clonotype was seen at least ten times. The rearrangement joins TRBV4-1 to TRBJ2-7, with 7 bases aligning to TRBD2. J gave up 5 bases and V 0 bases, and 10 bases lay outside the gene matches. Germline assignment: CDR1 MGHRA and CDR2 YSYEKL. The CDR3 extends over 16 amino acids. As DNA, the CDR3 is TGCGCCAGCAGCCAAGAAGGGGCCCCGGGGGGTGACGAGCAGTACTTC. It codes for CASSQEGAPGGDEQYF.

As for this clonotype: A much larger clone differs from this one at a single base, so this may be a read error. V gene TRBV7-6 combines with J gene TRBJ1-2; 8 nucleotides match TRBD1. V lost 3 bases, J lost 8 bases, and 5 bases stayed unmatched. The length of the CDR3 is 13 residues. The V gene's germline CDR1 is SGHVS and CDR2 FNYEAQ. The CDR3 sequence is CASSLGQEGGYTF. For the CDR3, the DNA is TGTGCCAGCAGCTTGGGACAGGAAGGAGGCTACACCTTC.

This clonotype was counted ten times or more. This sequence joins TRBV6-5 and TRBJ2-6, with 8 bases aligning to TRBD1. CDR1 and CDR2 from the germline V gene are MNHEY and SVGAGI. V lost 5 bases to trimming and J lost 5 bases; unmatched junction nucleotides: 8. The CDR3 covers 16 residues. DNA for the CDR3: TGTGCCAGCAGTCCTGAGGACAGGGAAAGGGCCAACGTCCTGACTTTC. Its protein product is CASSPEDRERANVLTF.

At least ten counts were recorded for this clonotype. The chain links TRBV30 to TRBJ2-1, with D perhaps matching TRBD1 (5 bases). The CDR3 has 12 amino acids. V lost 1 base to trimming and J lost 9 bases, with 10 bases between them. The germline V gene has CDR1 GTSNPN and CDR2 SVGIG (reference sequence). In DNA, the CDR3 is TGTGCCTGGAGTGCCCAGGGAACTGAGCAGTTCTTC. Translating it yields CAWSAQGTEQFF.